These T cell receptor beta chains were read from a single sample in a study of human T cells and chemical hapten exposure. TCRdb re-derived calls from the 5' RACE reads in MiXCR, one entry per CDR3 protein. The data contain approximately 80,000 distinct CDR3 sequences, roughly 15% of them seen just once; the ten biggest clones take up under 7.5%. These receptors were taken from a female donor in good health. Both conserved end residues are part of each CDR3. D genes are given only for firm matches. Not every row has a clone size; where given, it reads once, few, many or a size class.

DNA: TGTGCCAGCGTACGGGAACGCTCCTATAATTCACCCCTCCACTTT
CDR3: CASVRERSYNSPLHF
V: TRBV6-2/TRBV6-3
J: TRBJ1-6
size: many
length: 15
D: .

DNA: TGCGCCAGCAGCCTGTGGGTCTACACTGAAGCTTTCTTT
CDR3: CASSLWVYTEAFF
V: TRBV5-1
J: TRBJ1-1
size: .
length: 13
D: .

DNA: TGTGCCAGCAGCACCCGACAGGGGAAAGGCTATGGCTACACCTTC
CDR3: CASSTRQGKGYGYTF
V: TRBV7-2
J: TRBJ1-2
size: .
length: 15
D: TRBD1

DNA: TGCGCCAGCAGCCAAGATTGGAGGGGGGGCCGCGAGACCCAGTACTTC
CDR3: CASSQDWRGGRETQYF
V: TRBV4-3
J: TRBJ2-5
size: .
length: 16
D: .

DNA: TGCGCCAGCAGCTCGATACCCCAGGGAACTGGCACTGAAGCTTTCTTT
CDR3: CASSSIPQGTGTEAFF
V: TRBV5-1
J: TRBJ1-1
size: many
length: 16
D: .

DNA: TGTGCCAGCAGATCAGGGGAAGAGACCCAGTACTTC
CDR3: CASRSGEETQYF
V: TRBV7-6
J: TRBJ2-5
size: .
length: 12
D: .

DNA: TGTGCCAGCTCACCGACAGGGTTAAACTCACCCCTCCACTTT
CDR3: CASSPTGLNSPLHF
V: TRBV18
J: TRBJ1-6
size: few
length: 14
D: TRBD1

DNA: TGTGCCAGCAGCCAAGATTTCGAAGGGAATGAGCAGTTCTTC
CDR3: CASSQDFEGNEQFF
V: TRBV4-2
J: TRBJ2-1
size: .
length: 14
D: .

DNA: TGTGCCAGCAGCTTAGGAGTTCCGGGGACAGGGGGGCCTGAAGCTTTCTTT
CDR3: CASSLGVPGTGGPEAFF
V: TRBV7-2
J: TRBJ1-1
size: medium-sized
length: 17
D: TRBD1

DNA: TGCAGCGCCTTCCACGGGGGGCACAATGAGCAGTTCTTC
CDR3: CSAFHGGHNEQFF
V: TRBV29-1
J: TRBJ2-1
size: .
length: 13
D: .

DNA: TGTGCCAGCAGGGCCCTCACGGGGGAGCTGTTTTTT
CDR3: CASRALTGELFF
V: TRBV6-5
J: TRBJ2-2
size: .
length: 12
D: .

DNA: TGTGCCAGCAGTCCGAAGGGTGGCCGTAATGAAAAACTGTTTTTT
CDR3: CASSPKGGRNEKLFF
V: TRBV12-3/TRBV12-4
J: TRBJ1-4
size: few
length: 15
D: .

DNA: TGTGCCAGCAGCTTGGTCCAGGGGGCTCGGTCTGAAGCTTTCTTT
CDR3: CASSLVQGARSEAFF
V: TRBV7-2
J: TRBJ1-1
size: few
length: 15
D: TRBD1

DNA: TGTGCCAGCAGCCCACAGGGGAGGGTGGAAAAACTGTTTTTT
CDR3: CASSPQGRVEKLFF
V: TRBV6-5
J: TRBJ1-4
size: few
length: 14
D: TRBD1

DNA: TGTGCCAGCAGCTTGAAGGGGGGCGGAAACACCATATATTTT
CDR3: CASSLKGGGNTIYF
V: TRBV5-6
J: TRBJ1-3
size: .
length: 14
D: .

DNA: TGTGCCAGCAGTTTAGGGGCCTTGAACACTGAAGCTTTCTTT
CDR3: CASSLGALNTEAFF
V: TRBV28
J: TRBJ1-1
size: .
length: 14
D: .

DNA: TGTGCCAGCAGCTCCACCGGGACCGCATCACACGAGCAGTACTTC
CDR3: CASSSTGTASHEQYF
V: TRBV7-8
J: TRBJ2-7
size: few
length: 15
D: .

DNA: TGTGCCAGCAGCTTAAAGTTGGGAGAAGTAGGAGATACGCAGTATTTT
CDR3: CASSLKLGEVGDTQYF
V: TRBV11-1
J: TRBJ2-3
size: .
length: 16
D: .

DNA: TGTGCCAGCAGTGACGCGGGGGGCTCCTACAATGAGCAGTTCTTC
CDR3: CASSDAGGSYNEQFF
V: TRBV6-4
J: TRBJ2-1
size: few
length: 15
D: TRBD2

DNA: TGTGCCAGTCTGGCAGGGACAGATACGCAGTATTTT
CDR3: CASLAGTDTQYF
V: TRBV11-2
J: TRBJ2-3
size: few
length: 12
D: .

DNA: TGTGCCAGCAGGTCCCGGGGCGGTTCCTACGAGCAGTACTTC
CDR3: CASRSRGGSYEQYF
V: TRBV28
J: TRBJ2-7
size: few
length: 14
D: .

DNA: TGTGCCAGCAGCCCGGGACCTCCACACACTGAAGCTTTCTTT
CDR3: CASSPGPPHTEAFF
V: TRBV7-8
J: TRBJ1-1
size: .
length: 14
D: .

DNA: TGTGCCACCAGTGATTTAGTGCCTAGCGGGGTTCAAGATACGCAGTATTTT
CDR3: CATSDLVPSGVQDTQYF
V: TRBV24-1
J: TRBJ2-3
size: .
length: 17
D: TRBD2

DNA: TGTGCCAGCAGTTACGCTAGCAGCGCAGATACGCAGTATTTT
CDR3: CASSYASSADTQYF
V: TRBV6-5
J: TRBJ2-3
size: .
length: 14
D: .

DNA: TGCAGTGCTAGATCGGGGAGGGGGGGCTCGGCAAAGGCTTTCTTT
CDR3: CSARSGRGGSAKAFF
V: TRBV20-1
J: TRBJ1-1
size: few
length: 15
D: .

DNA: TGTGCCATCAGCCTCCAGGGGGGCCTCACTGAAGCTTTCTTT
CDR3: CAISLQGGLTEAFF
V: TRBV10-3
J: TRBJ1-1
size: .
length: 14
D: TRBD1

DNA: TGTGCCAGTTTGTCCATTACAGCTCCCTACGAGCAGTACTTC
CDR3: CASLSITAPYEQYF
V: TRBV6-1
J: TRBJ2-7
size: many
length: 14
D: .

DNA: TGCGCCAGCAGCCCCGGACAGGCTAATCAGCCCCAGCATTTT
CDR3: CASSPGQANQPQHF
V: TRBV5-1
J: TRBJ1-5
size: .
length: 14
D: TRBD1

DNA: TGTGCCAGCAGCTTGCCCCCGAACACTGAAGCTTTCTTT
CDR3: CASSLPPNTEAFF
V: TRBV5-6
J: TRBJ1-1
size: few
length: 13
D: .

DNA: TGTGCCAGCAGCCAAGATGTTCCCTTCGGGAGTACTAACTATGGCTACACCTTC
CDR3: CASSQDVPFGSTNYGYTF
V: TRBV4-2
J: TRBJ1-2
size: .
length: 18
D: .

DNA: TGTGCCAGCGGAACCGCCCGGGAAGAGACCCAGTACTTC
CDR3: CASGTAREETQYF
V: TRBV28
J: TRBJ2-5
size: few
length: 13
D: .

DNA: TGCGCCAGCAGTCATAGGGGATTCGCCGAGCCCCAGCATTTT
CDR3: CASSHRGFAEPQHF
V: TRBV23-1
J: TRBJ1-5
size: few
length: 14
D: .

DNA: TGTGCCAGCAGCTTAGCGCCCGGCGGGAGAGATTCACGATTGACTGCCTACGAGCAGTACTTC
CDR3: CASSLAPGGRDSRLTAYEQYF
V: TRBV7-9
J: TRBJ2-7
size: .
length: 21
D: TRBD2

DNA: TGTGCCAGCACCTCAACAGGGACCAATCAGCCCCAGCATTTT
CDR3: CASTSTGTNQPQHF
V: TRBV6-6
J: TRBJ1-5
size: .
length: 14
D: .

DNA: TGTGCCAGCAGTTTGGGGGACAGGGAAGATTCACCCCTCCACTTT
CDR3: CASSLGDREDSPLHF
V: TRBV12-3/TRBV12-4
J: TRBJ1-6
size: .
length: 15
D: TRBD1

DNA: TGTGCCAGCAGAGAGAGGGGGTCTAGCGGGGAGCTGTTTTTT
CDR3: CASRERGSSGELFF
V: TRBV7-2
J: TRBJ2-2
size: .
length: 14
D: .

DNA: TGTGCCAGCAGTTTTCGGGGGGGCGGGACCTACAATGAGCAGTTCTTC
CDR3: CASSFRGGGTYNEQFF
V: TRBV7-2
J: TRBJ2-1
size: many
length: 16
D: TRBD2

DNA: TGTGCCAGCAGCCAAGATATGGGACTAGCGGTATTGTATTTT
CDR3: CASSQDMGLAVLYF
V: TRBV3-1
J: TRBJ2-3
size: .
length: 14
D: TRBD2

DNA: TGTGCCAGCAGCTTAGGGTGGACAGGGGAGCAGTACTTC
CDR3: CASSLGWTGEQYF
V: TRBV7-9
J: TRBJ2-7
size: .
length: 13
D: TRBD1

DNA: TGTGCCAGCAGCCAAGTCCCACAAGATACGCAGTATTTT
CDR3: CASSQVPQDTQYF
V: TRBV14
J: TRBJ2-3
size: few
length: 13
D: .

DNA: TGTGCCAGCAGCCCCCTCCGGACAGCCGGAAACACCATATATTTT
CDR3: CASSPLRTAGNTIYF
V: TRBV7-2
J: TRBJ1-3
size: .
length: 15
D: .

DNA: TGCAGTGCCCAGGGGGGGGATTCACCCCTCCACTTT
CDR3: CSAQGGDSPLHF
V: TRBV20-1
J: TRBJ1-6
size: few
length: 12
D: TRBD1

DNA: TGTGCCAGCAGGAGGGACCTCTACGAGCAGTACTTC
CDR3: CASRRDLYEQYF
V: TRBV6-2/TRBV6-3
J: TRBJ2-7
size: few
length: 12
D: .

DNA: TGTGCCAGCAGTTCGGGTAGCGGGTTCTCCTACGAGCAGTACTTC
CDR3: CASSSGSGFSYEQYF
V: TRBV6-2/TRBV6-3
J: TRBJ2-7
size: .
length: 15
D: TRBD2

DNA: TGTGCCAGCAGTTTAGGGGAGGGACCCCAGACGGGAGGCTACACCTTC
CDR3: CASSLGEGPQTGGYTF
V: TRBV12-3/TRBV12-4
J: TRBJ1-2
size: .
length: 16
D: .

DNA: TGTGCCAGCAGCTTAGCTCCGGACGGTTCCTACGAGCAGTACTTC
CDR3: CASSLAPDGSYEQYF
V: TRBV7-8
J: TRBJ2-7
size: few
length: 15
D: .